This TCR beta chain was profiled in a study of CD8 T cells in ankylosing spondylitis. Concerning this clonotype itself: Antigen specificity is unknown.

Study results and caveats: Within ankylosing spondylitis blood, a TCR beta motif made up of under 10 highly homologous variants appeared to be characteristic. In the blood and synovial fluid of reactive arthritis, some motif variants had been previously reported.

Each TCR beta library was made by quantitative 5'-RACE that incorporated molecular barcodes. TCRdb reprocessed the 5' RACE reads via MiXCR and lists one record per CDR3 protein. The data show more than 600,000 distinct CDR3 sequences, roughly 19% seen once. The CDR3 consists of 13 residues. CDR1 LNHNV and CDR2 YYDKDF come from the germline V gene (reference sequence). The ends were cut back, 0 bases at V and 7 bases at J, with 8 bases in the middle. The clonotype comes from a male donor with ankylosing spondylitis. Sequencing was carried out using blood, either unsorted or a sorted T cell fraction (not recorded which). V and J are TRBV15 and TRBJ2-3; possible D gene TRBD2, 5 bases. CDR3 loop: CATSRDPGNTQYF. CDR3 nucleotide sequence: TGTGCCACCAGCAGAGACCCCGGGAATACGCAGTATTTT.